The clone carrying this T cell receptor beta chain was seen only a few times. These data originate in a study of T-cell reconstitution after alpha-beta-depleted transplantation in children. V was trimmed by 3 bases and J by 1 base, leaving 11 bases between them. Germline CDR1 is DFQATT and CDR2 is SNEGSKA (reference sequence). This CDR3 is 14 amino acids long. This sample's TCRbeta library carried unique molecular identifier barcodes. TCRdb reanalysed the PCR reads using MiXCR and keeps one entry per CDR3 protein. The top ten hold 5% to 6.5% of the sample, which has 420,000 or so distinct CDR3 sequences, approximately 11% seen once.

Source: PBMCs from the stem cell graft donor, taken from the stem cell graft. This sequence joins TRBV20-1 and TRBJ2-3; a possible D gene is TRBD2 (5 bases). The TCR was taken from a human donor who donated a stem cell graft to a child with acute myeloid leukemia. CDR3 residues: CSASTAAGTDTQYF. The CDR3 DNA follows: TGCAGTGCTAGTACAGCGGCGGGCACAGATACGCAGTATTTT.